These 26 T cell receptor beta chains came from one sample sequenced in a study of blood T cell repertoires in COVID-19. Here immunoSEQ multiplex PCR was the method, and the copy in TCRdb shows in-frame clones only, minus some. The sample gives fewer than 500,000 clones, roughly 80% of which show up once; about 1.2% is in the top ten. The sequencing input was peripheral blood. The receptors shown here come from a human donor with acute or convalescent COVID-19. The donor label of this sample is uncertain.

The chain has TRBV6-2 or TRBV6-3 and TRBJ1-2, with TRBD1 matching 11 bases. The CDR3 spans 15 residues. V dropped 5 bases and J dropped 7; count of bases not matched to a gene: 9. The germline V gene has CDR1 MNHEY and CDR2 SVGEGT. CDR3 coding DNA: TGTGCCAGCAGTAAATCCGGACAGGGGGCTAGTGGCTACACCTTC. As protein: CASSKSGQGASGYTF.

The V call is TRBV4-1, the J call TRBJ1-2, with 9 bases matching TRBD1. The CDR3 contains 15 residues. The germline gives CDR1 MGHRA, CDR2 YSYEKL. J was trimmed by 7 bases and V by 0 bases; bases with no gene match: 6. CDR3 protein: CASSQDLQGALGYTF. The CDR3, as DNA: TGCGCCAGCAGCCAAGATTTACAGGGGGCGCTTGGCTACACCTTC.

This chain uses TRBV6-1 with TRBJ2-1; the match to TRBD2 covers 14 bases. Germline values: CDR1 MNHNS, CDR2 SASEGT. The junction had 10 bases not matched to a gene; V was cut back by 2 bases and J by 4 bases. The CDR3 is 19 residues long. The CDR3, as DNA: TGTGCCAGCAGTGAACGGAGACTAGCGGGGGGGAGGAGATACAATGAGCAGTTCTTC. As protein: CASSERRLAGGRRYNEQFF.

The chain uses TRBV2 and TRBJ2-1, with D possibly TRBD2 on 5 matching bases. This CDR3 comprises 15 residues. Germline CDR1 is SNHLY and CDR2 is FYNNEI. The V gene lost 7 bases and the J gene lost 1 base, with 14 bases spanning the gap. CDR3 bases: TGTGCCAGCAAGGAGGAGCGGCCTTCCTACAATGAGCAGTTCTTC. It specifies CASKEERPSYNEQFF.

The chain joins TRBV6-5 to TRBJ2-3; 7 positions agree with TRBD2. In germline, CDR1 is MNHEY, CDR2 SVGAGI. The CDR3 consists of 15 residues. V dropped 6 bases and J dropped 1; count of bases not matched to a gene: 7. CDR3 nucleotides: TGTGCCAGCAGACCCGGCCGGGGGGGCACAGATACGCAGTATTTT. Amino acid sequence: CASRPGRGGTDTQYF.

This clone was recorded only once. The CDR3 region has the DNA TGTGCCTGGACCCCCGGGGAATCACCCCTCCACTTT. This encodes CAWTPGESPLHF. V gene TRBV30 combines with J gene TRBJ1-6; D remains ambiguous. Trimming pared 4 bases from V and 10 bases from J, leaving 11 bases between. The CDR3 contains 12 residues. Germline V gene sequence: CDR1 GTSNPN, CDR2 SVGIG (reference sequence). Based on the CDR3 plus reference TRBV30 and TRBJ1-6, the full variable domain is SQTIHQWPATLVQPVGSPLSLECTVEGTSNPNLYWYRQAAGRGLQLLFYSVGIGQISSEVPQNLSASRPQDRQFILSSKKLLLSDSGFYLCAWTPGESPLHFGNGTRLTVT.

The J gene is TRBJ2-7, the V gene TRBV10-2, with a weak D call TRBD1 (6 bases). V lost 5 bases and J 2 bases, leaving 19 bases between the germline ends. The CDR3 is 16 amino acids. Germline CDR1 WSHSY, CDR2 SAAADI. The CDR3, as DNA: TGCGCCAGCAGTCGACCTGGGGGCTCTCCAACCTACGAGCAGTACTTC. Amino acid sequence: CASSRPGGSPTYEQYF.

V gene TRBV18 combines with J gene TRBJ1-5; D not resolved. V lost 6 bases, J lost 2 bases, and 20 bases lay in between. The germline V gene has CDR1 KGHSH and CDR2 LQKENI. The CDR3 spans 17 residues. The CDR3 DNA reads as TGTGCCAGCTCCGCCGGGGTACCGACAACGGGCAATCAGCCCCAGCATTTT. Residues: CASSAGVPTTGNQPQHF. Combining the CDR3 with reference TRBV18 and TRBJ1-5 gives the whole variable domain NAGVMQNPRHLVRRRGQEARLRCSPMKGHSHVYWYRQLPEEGLKFMVYLQKENIIDESGMPKERFSAEFPKEGPSILRIQQVVRGDSAAYFCASSAGVPTTGNQPQHFGDGTRLSIL.

The rearrangement uses TRBV5-4 and TRBJ2-7; D might be TRBD2 (7 bases). Germline V gene sequence: CDR1 SGHNT, CDR2 YYREEE (reference sequence). There are 15 residues in the CDR3. Trimming shortened V by 0 bases and J by 5 bases, and 15 bases separated the two germline ends. The chain's CDR3 is CASSLAFGGRNEQYF. Written as DNA, the CDR3 is TGTGCCAGCAGCTTGGCCTTCGGGGGGCGCAACGAGCAGTACTTC.

This chain uses TRBV2 with TRBJ1-1; D is possibly TRBD1 (6 bases). CDR1 and CDR2 (germline): SNHLY, FYNNEI. Trimming pared 7 bases from V and 4 bases from J, leaving 19 bases between. This CDR3 comprises 15 residues. CDR3 DNA: TGTGCCAGCACCCCGTGGTCAGGGGCTAGCACTGAAGCTTTCTTT. Protein sequence: CASTPWSGASTEAFF.

This chain links TRBV27 with TRBJ1-5; D is unresolved. Germline V gives CDR1 MNHEY, CDR2 SMNVEV (reference sequence). With 3 bases removed from V and 7 bases from J, the gap between germline ends came to 10 bases. The CDR3 consists of 13 residues. The CDR3 is CASSFSYQQPQHF. The CDR3 coding sequence is TGTGCCAGCAGTTTTTCTTATCAGCAGCCCCAGCATTTT.

This clone was detected many times. CDR3 in amino acids: CASSPGVRETQYF. CDR3 bases: TGTGCCAGCTCACCGGGAGTACGAGAGACCCAGTACTTC. The chain joins TRBV18 to TRBJ2-5, with a possible D match to TRBD2 (5 bases). V shed 3 bases and J shed 4 bases, with 9 bases lying between them. Germline-derived CDR1 and CDR2 are KGHSH and LQKENI. The CDR3 runs to 13 residues.

The chain uses TRBV7-9 and TRBJ1-5, with unresolved D. The germline V gene has CDR1 SEHNR and CDR2 FQNEAQ (reference sequence). V lost 0 bases to trimming and J lost 7 bases, with 16 bases between them. This CDR3 region has 16 residues. The CDR3 reads CASSLAGDTGKQPQHF. DNA for the CDR3: TGTGCCAGCAGCTTAGCGGGCGACACGGGGAAACAGCCCCAGCATTTT.

The genes are TRBV6-5 and TRBJ2-1, with 12 bases that match TRBD2. Losses at the gene ends were 4 bases for V and 9 bases for J; bases not matched to a gene: 7. The CDR3 has 15 amino acids. The germline V gene encodes CDR1 MNHEY and CDR2 SVGAGI. The CDR3 reads CASSSSGRASGEQFF. CDR3 in DNA: TGTGCCAGCAGTTCTAGCGGGAGGGCCTCCGGTGAGCAGTTCTTC.

This clone was picked up a small number of times. The chain recombines TRBV5-1 with TRBJ1-1; D unresolved. CDR1 and CDR2 (germline): SGHRS, YFSETQ. This CDR3 comprises 14 residues. V lost 2 bases and J lost 0, with 8 bases in between. The CDR3 DNA sequence: TGCGCCAGCAGCTTACAGATGATGAACACTGAAGCTTTCTTT. It is translated as CASSLQMMNTEAFF.

The chain couples TRBV25-1 to TRBJ1-2; D might be TRBD1 (5 bases). This CDR3 comprises 13 residues. With 4 bases removed from V and 7 bases from J, the gap between germline ends came to 13 bases. Germline V gene data show CDR1 as MGHDK and CDR2 as SYGVNS. CDR3 nucleotides: TGTGCCAGCAGTGCATCCCGACAGTTTGGCTACACCTTC. Protein: CASSASRQFGYTF.

The CDR3 spells CASSRAGQGAGNTIYF. The DNA of the CDR3 is TGCGCCAGCAGCCGAGCCGGACAGGGCGCGGGAAACACCATATATTTT. This rearrangement joins TRBV5-1 to TRBJ1-3, with 8 bases aligning to TRBD1. The CDR3 runs 16 residues. Looked up from germline, CDR1 is SGHRS and CDR2 is YFSETQ. Trimming removed 4 bases from V and 4 bases from J; junction bases left unmatched: 10.

The chain combines TRBV7-9 with TRBJ1-3; 9 positions agree with TRBD1. The CDR3 length is 15 residues. Germline lookup yields CDR1 SEHNR and CDR2 FQNEAQ (reference sequence). The trim removed 5 bases at V and 3 bases at J, leaving 5 bases unmatched. The CDR3 DNA reads TGTGCCAGCAGCACCCGGACAGGGGATGGAAACACCATATATTTT. Translating it yields CASSTRTGDGNTIYF.

This sequence joins TRBV2 and TRBJ1-5, with D possibly TRBD1 on 6 matching bases. Trimming removed 8 bases at V and 4 bases at J, with 18 bases between. CDR1 and CDR2 from the germline V gene are SNHLY and FYNNEI. The CDR3 covers 15 residues. CDR3 in amino acids: CASRVDGQPNQPQHF. The CDR3 region has the DNA TGTGCCAGCCGCGTGGATGGACAGCCAAATCAGCCCCAGCATTTT.

There are a few counts of this clone. CDR3 protein: CASSATDIESDTQYF. In nucleotides, the CDR3 is TGCGCCAGCAGTGCTACAGACATCGAGAGCGATACGCAGTATTTT. This sequence joins TRBV5-1 and TRBJ2-3; D is uncertain. Germline V gene lookup returns CDR1 SGHRS and CDR2 YFSETQ. V gave up 5 bases and J gave up 6 bases, with 19 bases separating them. The CDR3 loop spans 15 amino acids.

CDR3 in DNA: TGTGCCAGCAGCCTACGACTAGCAGGAAGGACCCAGTACTTC. Translated: CASSLRLAGRTQYF. This rearrangement joins TRBV3-1 (or the pseudogene TRBV3-2) to TRBJ2-5, with TRBD2 identical over 7 bases. The V gene end was trimmed by 4 bases and the J gene end by 7 bases; junction bases not matched to a gene: 9. CDR1 is LGHDT, CDR2 YNNKEL, per germline (reference sequence). The CDR3 extends over 14 amino acids.

The rearrangement links TRBV5-8 to TRBJ2-7; 13 positions match TRBD2. From germline, CDR1 is SGHTS and CDR2 YDEGEE. The CDR3 totals 17 residues. V lost 1 base and J lost 6; bases outside the gene matches: 10. CDR3 loop: CASSLMTLAGGPGEQYF. The DNA of the CDR3 is TGTGCCAGCAGCTTGATGACACTAGCGGGAGGGCCCGGCGAGCAGTACTTC.

This clone appeared a single time. This chain joins TRBV7-2 and TRBJ2-4; TRBD2 matches at 9 bases. This CDR3 has 17 residues. Germline-derived CDR1 and CDR2 are SGHTA and FQGNSA. With 3 bases clipped from V and 0 bases from J, the junction kept 6 bases outside the gene matches. CDR3 in DNA: TGTGCCAGCAGCTTTTCTAGCGGGACACTAGCCAAAAACATTCAGTACTTC. Its protein product is CASSFSSGTLAKNIQYF.

The chain recombines TRBV5-5 with TRBJ1-4; D is undetermined. In germline, CDR1 is SGHKS, CDR2 YYEKEE (reference sequence). The ends were cut back, 0 bases at V and 4 bases at J, with 7 bases in the middle. The CDR3 extends over 14 amino acids. CDR3 residues: CASSLGGINEKLFF. In nucleotides, the CDR3 is TGTGCCAGCAGCTTGGGAGGGATTAATGAAAAACTGTTTTTT.

V and J are TRBV27 and TRBJ2-7, with 7 positions matching TRBD1. The germline CDR1 and CDR2 sequences are MNHEY and SMNVEV (reference sequence). Trimming at V came to 6 bases and at J to 2 bases, leaving 10 bases not matched to a gene. The CDR3 consists of 15 residues. For the CDR3, the DNA is TGTGCCAGCAGACGACTTCAAACAGGGGCCTACGAGCAGTACTTC. This sequence encodes CASRRLQTGAYEQYF.

CDR3 bases: TGTGCCAGCAGCTTTCGACAGGGGGTCGGTGAAGCTTTCTTT. It is translated as CASSFRQGVGEAFF. The rearrangement joins TRBV5-4 to TRBJ1-1, with 9 nucleotides matching TRBD1. CDR1 is SGHNT, CDR2 YYREEE, per germline (reference sequence). V trimming: 2 bases; J trimming: 7 bases; junction bases outside the gene matches: 6. This CDR3 is 14 amino acids long.